This T cell receptor (beta chain) is drawn from a study of control samples from healthy donors and cancer patients. Clones were sequenced by immunoSEQ multiplex PCR, and TCRdb holds only the in-frame ones, with some missing. There are under 110,000 clones in the sample; approximately 90% occur only once, and 7.8% lies in the top ten. This TCR was recovered from a man younger than 40 in good health. What was sequenced was blood.

This chain's CDR3 is CASSPPGQSYEQYF. The CDR3 bases are TGTGCCAGCAGCCCCCCGGGACAGAGTTACGAGCAGTACTTC. The J gene is TRBJ2-7, the V gene TRBV5-4; 7 bases agree with TRBD1. CDR1 is SGHNT and CDR2 is YYREEE in the germline V gene (reference sequence). This CDR3 has 14 residues. V trimming: 4 bases; J trimming: 4 bases; junction bases outside the gene matches: 8. Full variable domain (remainder filled in from reference TRBV5-4 and TRBJ2-7): ETGVTQSPTHLIKTRGQQVTLRCSSQSGHNTVSWYQQALGQGPQFIFQYYREEENGRGNFPPRFSGLQFPNYSSELNVNALELDDSALYLCASSPPGQSYEQYFGPGTRLTVT.